This entry features one T cell receptor beta chain sequence. Antigen specificity is unknown. The record originates from a study of blood T cells in healthy people across ages. A second PCR, run for about 7 to 12 cycles, used a sample-barcoded 5' primer plus a J-beta primer mix. TCRdb reanalysed the 5' RACE reads using MiXCR and keeps one entry per CDR3 protein. The sample carries over 1,500,000 distinct CDR3 sequences, roughly 49% recorded once. Study results and caveats: Unsorted PBMC material precluded a definitive naive versus antigen-experienced comparison.

Sequences were obtained from blood. The sequence derives from a woman aged 40 to 50 in good health.

The CDR3 here is CASSLGPSRGYTF. In DNA, the CDR3 is TGTGCCAGCAGCTTAGGCCCTAGCCGAGGCTACACCTTC. The chain combines TRBV7-6 with TRBJ1-2; D gene uncertain. The germline V and J ends were trimmed by 1 base and 8 bases, with 11 bases remaining between them. The V gene's germline CDR1 is SGHVS and CDR2 FNYEAQ. CDR3 length equals 13 residues.